The sequence of this TCR beta chain was determined in a study of cytomegalovirus exposure and HLA in healthy donors. Germline loops: CDR1 SGHKS, CDR2 YYEKEE (reference sequence). Trimming took 2 bases from V and 7 from J; bases not matched to a gene: 9. This CDR3 has 16 residues. The PCR was carried out with 60 Vbeta primers and 13 Jbeta primers. Only in-frame clones appear in the TCRdb table, and some are missing; sequencing was by immunoSEQ multiplex PCR. The data contain under 200,000 clones, about 75% of them seen just once; the ten biggest clones take up 11% to 15%. V is TRBV5-5 and J is TRBJ2-2; 9 positions match TRBD1. The receptor comes from a man over 45 in good health and CMV-seropositive. Sequencing was done on a sample of PBMCs. CDR3 DNA sequence: TGTGCCAGCAGCTTAGCTACAGGGGGCCAAATCGGGGAGCTGTTTTTT. It yields the protein CASSLATGGQIGELFF.